This T cell receptor beta chain was profiled in a study of CXCR3-negative and CXCR3-positive naive CD8 T cells. Findings of the study overall: Memory cells showed distinct TRBV-TRBJ patterns, while the two naive subsets matched. The authors found comparable surface CD5 between naive subsets and inferred TCR strength from TRB CDR3 properties. TRB CDR3s were more hydrophobic in CXCR3-positive than in CXCR3-negative naive cells.

CDR1 is SGHTA, CDR2 FQGNSA, per germline. CDR3 size: 16 residues. The authors gated naive CD8+ T cells as CD45RO-CCR7+CD27+CD95-. Remarks on this clonotype: Its antigen is currently unknown.

UMI labels and 5' RACE were used to prepare the TRB cDNA libraries. TCRdb reprocessed the 5' RACE reads; each CDR3 protein has one entry and no DNA is given. Reported are 100,000 or so distinct CDR3 sequences; the ten largest clones contain about 0.35%. This clonotype was obtained from a human donor in good health. Some clones in this sample may be carry-over from other donors' samples. The V call is TRBV7-2, the J call TRBJ2-3. The sample was naive CXCR3+ CD8+ T cells from blood. The subset was: CD45RO-CCR7+CD27+CD95- naive CD8+ T cells expressing CXCR3 (TNR3+). CDR3 region: CASSLEETVPTDTQYF.